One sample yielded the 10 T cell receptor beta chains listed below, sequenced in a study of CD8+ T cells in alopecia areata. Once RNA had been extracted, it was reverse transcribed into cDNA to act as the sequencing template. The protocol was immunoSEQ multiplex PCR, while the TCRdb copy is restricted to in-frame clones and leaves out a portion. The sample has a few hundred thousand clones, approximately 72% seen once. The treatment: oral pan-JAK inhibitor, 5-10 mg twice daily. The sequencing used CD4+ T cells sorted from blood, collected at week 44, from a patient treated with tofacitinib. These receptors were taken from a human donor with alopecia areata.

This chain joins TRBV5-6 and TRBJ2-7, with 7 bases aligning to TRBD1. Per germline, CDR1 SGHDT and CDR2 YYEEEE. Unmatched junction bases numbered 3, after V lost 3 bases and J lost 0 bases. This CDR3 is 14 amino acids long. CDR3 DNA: TGTGCCAGCAGCTGGACAGGAAGCTCCTACGAGCAGTACTTC. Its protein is CASSWTGSSYEQYF.

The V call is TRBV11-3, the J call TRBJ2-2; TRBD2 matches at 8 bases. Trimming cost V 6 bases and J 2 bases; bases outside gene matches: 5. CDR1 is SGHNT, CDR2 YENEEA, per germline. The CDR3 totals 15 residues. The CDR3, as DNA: TGTGCCAGCAGGCTAGCGGGCGACAACACCGGGGAGCTGTTTTTT. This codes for CASRLAGDNTGELFF.

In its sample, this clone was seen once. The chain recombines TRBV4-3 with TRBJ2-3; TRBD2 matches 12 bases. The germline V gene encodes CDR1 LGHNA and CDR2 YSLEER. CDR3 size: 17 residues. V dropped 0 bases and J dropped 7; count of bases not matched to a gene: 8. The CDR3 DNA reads TGCGCCAGCAGCCAAGATGCTGGACTAGCGGGGATGTATACGCAGTATTTT. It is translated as CASSQDAGLAGMYTQYF.

The CDR3 DNA reads as TGCAGCGTTGAAACAGGCTATGAAGCTTTCTTT. This translates into CSVETGYEAFF. This chain links TRBV29-1 with TRBJ1-1; D might be TRBD1 (5 bases). V gave up 2 bases and J gave up 7 bases, with 8 bases separating them. The CDR3 sequence is 11 residues long. Germline loops: CDR1 SQVTM, CDR2 ANQGSEA. Full variable domain (rest looked up from reference TRBV29-1 and TRBJ1-1): SAVISQKPSRDICQRGTSLTIQCQVDSQVTMMFWYRQQPGQSLTLIATANQGSEATYESGFVIDKFPISRPNLTFSTLTVSNMSPEDSSIYLCSVETGYEAFFGQGTRLTVV.

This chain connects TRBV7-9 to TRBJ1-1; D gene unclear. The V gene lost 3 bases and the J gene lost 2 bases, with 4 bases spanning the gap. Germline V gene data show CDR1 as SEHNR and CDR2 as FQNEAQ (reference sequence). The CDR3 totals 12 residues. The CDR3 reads CASSFSNTEAFF. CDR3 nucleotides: TGTGCCAGCAGCTTCAGTAACACTGAAGCTTTCTTT.

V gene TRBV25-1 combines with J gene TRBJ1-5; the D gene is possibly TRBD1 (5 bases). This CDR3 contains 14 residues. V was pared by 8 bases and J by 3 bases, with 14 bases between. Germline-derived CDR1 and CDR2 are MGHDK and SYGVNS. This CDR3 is CASSEAGNNQPQHF. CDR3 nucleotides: TGTGCCAGCTCTGAGGCAGGGAACAATCAGCCCCAGCATTTT.

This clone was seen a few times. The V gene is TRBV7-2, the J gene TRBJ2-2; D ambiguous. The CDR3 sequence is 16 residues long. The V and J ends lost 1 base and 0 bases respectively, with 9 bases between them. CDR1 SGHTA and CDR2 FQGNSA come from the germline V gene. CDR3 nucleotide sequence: TGTGCCAGCAGCTTAGGACGGCGCGCGAACACCGGGGAGCTGTTTTTT. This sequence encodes CASSLGRRANTGELFF.

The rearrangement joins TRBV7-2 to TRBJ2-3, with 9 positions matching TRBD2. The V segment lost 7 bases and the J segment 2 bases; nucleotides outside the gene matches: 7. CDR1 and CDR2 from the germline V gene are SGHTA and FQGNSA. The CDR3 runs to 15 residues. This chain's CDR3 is CASNLAGHPTDTQYF. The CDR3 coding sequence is TGTGCCAGCAACCTAGCGGGGCACCCCACAGATACGCAGTATTTT.

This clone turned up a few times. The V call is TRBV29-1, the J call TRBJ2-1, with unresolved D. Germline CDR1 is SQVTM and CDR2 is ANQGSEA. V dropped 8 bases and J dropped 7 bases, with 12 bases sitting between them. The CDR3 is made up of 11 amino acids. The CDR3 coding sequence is TGCAGCACCTTGAGGAGAAATGAGCAGTTCTTC. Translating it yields CSTLRRNEQFF.

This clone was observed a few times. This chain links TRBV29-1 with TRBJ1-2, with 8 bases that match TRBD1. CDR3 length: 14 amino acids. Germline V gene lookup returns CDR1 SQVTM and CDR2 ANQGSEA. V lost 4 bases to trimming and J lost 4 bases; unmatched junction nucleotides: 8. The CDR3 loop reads CSVAPGGAGYGYTF. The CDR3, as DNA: TGCAGCGTTGCCCCAGGGGGCGCAGGCTATGGCTACACCTTC.